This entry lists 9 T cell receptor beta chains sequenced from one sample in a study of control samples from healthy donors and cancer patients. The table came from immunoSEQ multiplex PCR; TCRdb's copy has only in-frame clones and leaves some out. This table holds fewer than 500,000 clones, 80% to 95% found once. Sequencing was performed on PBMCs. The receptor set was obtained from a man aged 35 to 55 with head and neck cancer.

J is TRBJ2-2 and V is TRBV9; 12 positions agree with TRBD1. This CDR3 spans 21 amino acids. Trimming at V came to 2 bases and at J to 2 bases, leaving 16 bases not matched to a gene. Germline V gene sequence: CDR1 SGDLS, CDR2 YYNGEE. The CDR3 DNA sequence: TGTGCCAGCAGCGTTATCTCGTGGGCCGGGACAGGGGGCTCCAACACCGGGGAGCTGTTTTTT. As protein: CASSVISWAGTGGSNTGELFF. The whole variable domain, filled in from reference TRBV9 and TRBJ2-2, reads DSGVTQTPKHLITATGQRVTLRCSPRSGDLSVYWYQQSLDQGLQFLIQYYNGEERAKGNILERFSAQQFPDLHSELNLSSLELGDSALYFCASSVISWAGTGGSNTGELFFGEGSRLTVL.

Here the CDR3 reads CASSSRGRSNQPQHF. The CDR3, as DNA: TGTGCCAGCAGCTCTAGGGGTAGGAGCAATCAGCCCCAGCATTTT. The chain employs TRBV7-2 and TRBJ1-5; possible D gene TRBD1, 5 bases. V lost 4 bases, J lost 1 base, and 11 bases lay in between. The CDR3 length is 15 residues. Germline V gene sequence: CDR1 SGHTA, CDR2 FQGNSA.

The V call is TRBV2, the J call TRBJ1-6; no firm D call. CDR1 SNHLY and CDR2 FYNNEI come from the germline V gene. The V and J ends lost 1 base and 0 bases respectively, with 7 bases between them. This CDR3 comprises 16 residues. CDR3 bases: TGTGCCAGCAGTGAAGGACAACGCTCCTATAATTCACCCCTCCACTTT. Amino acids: CASSEGQRSYNSPLHF.

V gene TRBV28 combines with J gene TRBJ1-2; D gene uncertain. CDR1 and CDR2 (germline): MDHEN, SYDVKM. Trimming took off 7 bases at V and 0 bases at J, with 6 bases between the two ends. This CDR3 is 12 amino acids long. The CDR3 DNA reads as TGTGCCAGCAAGACCCCTAACTATGGCTACACCTTC. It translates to CASKTPNYGYTF.

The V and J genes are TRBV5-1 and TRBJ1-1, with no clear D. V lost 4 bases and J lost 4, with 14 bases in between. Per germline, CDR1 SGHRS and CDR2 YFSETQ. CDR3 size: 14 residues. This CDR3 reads CASSLSWVGTEAFF. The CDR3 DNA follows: TGCGCCAGCAGCCTGAGCTGGGTTGGCACTGAAGCTTTCTTT.

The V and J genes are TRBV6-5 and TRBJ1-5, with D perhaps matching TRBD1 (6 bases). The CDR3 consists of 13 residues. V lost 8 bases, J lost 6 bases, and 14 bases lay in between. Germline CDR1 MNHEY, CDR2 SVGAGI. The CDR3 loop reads CASGRGAVQPQHF. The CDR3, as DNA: TGTGCCAGCGGTAGGGGGGCGGTTCAGCCCCAGCATTTT.

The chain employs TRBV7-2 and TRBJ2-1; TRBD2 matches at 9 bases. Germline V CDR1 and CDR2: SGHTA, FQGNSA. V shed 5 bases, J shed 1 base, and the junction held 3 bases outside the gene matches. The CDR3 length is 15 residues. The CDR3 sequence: CASSVLAGSYNEQFF. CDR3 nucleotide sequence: TGTGCCAGCAGCGTCCTAGCGGGGTCCTACAATGAGCAGTTCTTC. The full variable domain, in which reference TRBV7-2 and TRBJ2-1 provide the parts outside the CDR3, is GAGVSQSPSNKVTEKGKDVELRCDPISGHTALYWYRQSLGQGLEFLIYFQGNSAPDKSGLPSDRFSAERTGGSVSTLTIQRTQQEDSAVYLCASSVLAGSYNEQFFGPGTRLTVL.

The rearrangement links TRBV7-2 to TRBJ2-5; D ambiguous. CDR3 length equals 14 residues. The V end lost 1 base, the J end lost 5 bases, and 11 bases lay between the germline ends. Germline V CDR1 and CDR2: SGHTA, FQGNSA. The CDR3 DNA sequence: TGTGCCAGCAGCTTAGAAGTTCGATCGGAGACCCAGTACTTC. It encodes CASSLEVRSETQYF.

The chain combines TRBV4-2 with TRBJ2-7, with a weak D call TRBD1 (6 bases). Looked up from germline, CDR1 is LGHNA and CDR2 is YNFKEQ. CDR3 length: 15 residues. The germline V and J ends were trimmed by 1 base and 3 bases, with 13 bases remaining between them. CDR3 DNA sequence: TGTGCCAGCAGCCAAGGGACAGAGAGTAACTACGAGCAGTACTTC. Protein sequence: CASSQGTESNYEQYF.